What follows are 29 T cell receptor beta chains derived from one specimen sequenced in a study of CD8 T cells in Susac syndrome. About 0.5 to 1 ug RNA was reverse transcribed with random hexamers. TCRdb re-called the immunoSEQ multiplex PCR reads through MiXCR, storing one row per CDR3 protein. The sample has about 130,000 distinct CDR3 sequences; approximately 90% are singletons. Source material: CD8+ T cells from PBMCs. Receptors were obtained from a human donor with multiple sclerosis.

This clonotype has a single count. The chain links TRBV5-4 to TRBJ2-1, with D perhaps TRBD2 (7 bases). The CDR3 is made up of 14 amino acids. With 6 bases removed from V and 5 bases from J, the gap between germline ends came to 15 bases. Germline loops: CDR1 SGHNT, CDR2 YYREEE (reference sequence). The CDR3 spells CASKGVGGNNEQFF. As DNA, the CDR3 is TGTGCCAGCAAGGGGGTGGGGGGGAACAATGAGCAGTTCTTC.

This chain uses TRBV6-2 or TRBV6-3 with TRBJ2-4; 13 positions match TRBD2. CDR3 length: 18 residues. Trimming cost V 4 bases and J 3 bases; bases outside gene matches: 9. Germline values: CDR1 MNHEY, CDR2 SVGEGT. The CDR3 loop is CASSFLGLAGEGKNIQYF. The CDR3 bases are TGTGCCAGCAGTTTCCTTGGACTAGCGGGAGAAGGCAAAAACATTCAGTACTTC.

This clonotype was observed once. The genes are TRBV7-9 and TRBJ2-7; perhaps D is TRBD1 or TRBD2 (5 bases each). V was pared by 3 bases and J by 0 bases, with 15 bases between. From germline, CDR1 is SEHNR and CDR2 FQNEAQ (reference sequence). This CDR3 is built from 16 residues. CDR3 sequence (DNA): TGTGCCAGCAGCTTCGGCCAGGGAGTTTTCTCCTACGAGCAGTACTTC. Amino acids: CASSFGQGVFSYEQYF.

CDR3 DNA sequence: TGCAGTGCTGGGGCTTGGCGGGGCCAAGAGACCCAGTACTTC. This codes for CSAGAWRGQETQYF. The rearrangement links TRBV20-1 to TRBJ2-5, with D tentatively TRBD2 (6 bases). This CDR3 spans 14 amino acids. Germline-derived CDR1 and CDR2 are DFQATT and SNEGSKA (reference sequence). Trimming stripped 5 bases from V and 1 base from J, with 14 bases between.

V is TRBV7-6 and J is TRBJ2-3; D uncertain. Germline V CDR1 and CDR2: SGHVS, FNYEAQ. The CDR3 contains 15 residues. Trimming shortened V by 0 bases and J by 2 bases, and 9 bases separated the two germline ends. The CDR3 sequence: CASSLANRITDTQYF. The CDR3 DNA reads TGTGCCAGCAGCTTAGCGAACAGAATCACAGATACGCAGTATTTT.

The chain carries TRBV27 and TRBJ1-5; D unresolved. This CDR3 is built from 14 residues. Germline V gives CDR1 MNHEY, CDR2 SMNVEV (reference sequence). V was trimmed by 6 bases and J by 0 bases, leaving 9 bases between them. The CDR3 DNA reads TGTGCCAGCAGGGGGAAGGGTAGCAATCAGCCCCAGCATTTT. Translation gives CASRGKGSNQPQHF.

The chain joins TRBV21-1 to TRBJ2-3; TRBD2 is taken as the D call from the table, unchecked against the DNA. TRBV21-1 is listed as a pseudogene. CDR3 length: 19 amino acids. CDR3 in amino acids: CASSKSRGSPSGPTDTQYF. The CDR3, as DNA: TGTGCCAGCAGCAAAAGTAGGGGAAGTCCCTCGGGACCCACAGATACGCAGTATTTT.

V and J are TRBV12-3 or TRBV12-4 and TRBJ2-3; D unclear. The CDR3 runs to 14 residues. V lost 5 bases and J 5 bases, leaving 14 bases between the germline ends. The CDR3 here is CASSRAKWGDTQYF. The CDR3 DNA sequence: TGTGCCAGCAGTCGAGCGAAATGGGGAGATACGCAGTATTTT.

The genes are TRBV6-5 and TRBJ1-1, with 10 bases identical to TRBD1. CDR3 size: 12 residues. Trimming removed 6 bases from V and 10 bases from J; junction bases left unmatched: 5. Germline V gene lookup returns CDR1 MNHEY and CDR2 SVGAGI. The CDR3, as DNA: TGTGCCAGCAGCGGGACAGGGGCTACAGCTTTCTTT. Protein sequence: CASSGTGATAFF.

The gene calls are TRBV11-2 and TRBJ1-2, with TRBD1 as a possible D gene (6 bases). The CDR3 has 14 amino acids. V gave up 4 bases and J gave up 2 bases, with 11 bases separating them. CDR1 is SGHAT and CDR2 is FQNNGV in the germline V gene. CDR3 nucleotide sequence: TGTGCCAGCAGCTCCGGGGGCGTCAACTATGGCTACACCTTC. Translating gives CASSSGGVNYGYTF.

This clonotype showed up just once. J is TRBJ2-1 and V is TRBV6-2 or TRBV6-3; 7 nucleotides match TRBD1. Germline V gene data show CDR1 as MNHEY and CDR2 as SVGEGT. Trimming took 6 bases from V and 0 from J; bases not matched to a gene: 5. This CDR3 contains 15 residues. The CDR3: CASSHSGGSYNEQFF. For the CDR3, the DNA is TGTGCCAGCAGCCACTCAGGGGGCTCCTACAATGAGCAGTTCTTC.

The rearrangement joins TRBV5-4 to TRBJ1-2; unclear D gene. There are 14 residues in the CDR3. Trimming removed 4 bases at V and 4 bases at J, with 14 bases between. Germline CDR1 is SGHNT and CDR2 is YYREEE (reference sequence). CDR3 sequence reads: CASSPTGSSYGYTF. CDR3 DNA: TGTGCCAGCAGCCCCACGGGGTCCTCCTATGGCTACACCTTC.

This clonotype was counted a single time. CDR3 residues: CAIPGGGALSNTGELFF. CDR3 sequence (DNA): TGTGCCATCCCGGGAGGGGGAGCACTGTCGAACACCGGGGAGCTGTTTTTT. J is TRBJ2-2 and V is TRBV12-3 or TRBV12-4, with 8 positions matching TRBD2. This CDR3 comprises 17 residues. The trim removed 10 bases at V and 0 bases at J, leaving 13 bases unmatched.

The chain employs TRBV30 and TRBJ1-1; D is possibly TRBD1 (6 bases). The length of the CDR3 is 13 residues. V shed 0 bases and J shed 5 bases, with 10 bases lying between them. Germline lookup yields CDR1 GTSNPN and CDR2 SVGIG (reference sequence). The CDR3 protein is CAWSVGGLTEAFF. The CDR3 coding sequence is TGTGCCTGGAGTGTAGGGGGGCTGACTGAAGCTTTCTTT. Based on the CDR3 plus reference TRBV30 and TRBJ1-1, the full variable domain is SQTIHQWPATLVQPVGSPLSLECTVEGTSNPNLYWYRQAAGRGLQLLFYSVGIGQISSEVPQNLSASRPQDRQFILSSKKLLLSDSGFYLCAWSVGGLTEAFFGQGTRLTVV.

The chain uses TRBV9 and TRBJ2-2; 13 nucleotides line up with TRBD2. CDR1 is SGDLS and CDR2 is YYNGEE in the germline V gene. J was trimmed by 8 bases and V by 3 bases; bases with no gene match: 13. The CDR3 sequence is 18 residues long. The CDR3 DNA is TGTGCCAGCAGCGACGATCCCGGGACTAGCGGGATCGGGGGGGAGCTGTTTTTT. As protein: CASSDDPGTSGIGGELFF.

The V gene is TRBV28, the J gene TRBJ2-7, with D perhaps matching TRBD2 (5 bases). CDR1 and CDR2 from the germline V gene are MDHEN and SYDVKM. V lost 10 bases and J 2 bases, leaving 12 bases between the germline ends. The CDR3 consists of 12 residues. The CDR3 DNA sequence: TGTGCCACCGCCGACGGGGCCTACGAGCAGTACTTC. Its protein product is CATADGAYEQYF.

CDR3 DNA: TGTGCCAGCAGGGCTTCTGCGGGAGTTATGTATACGCAGTATTTT. It codes for CASRASAGVMYTQYF. This rearrangement joins TRBV27 to TRBJ2-3; 7 bases align to TRBD2. Trimming took 6 bases from V and 7 from J; bases not matched to a gene: 13. There are 15 residues in the CDR3. In germline, CDR1 is MNHEY, CDR2 SMNVEV (reference sequence).

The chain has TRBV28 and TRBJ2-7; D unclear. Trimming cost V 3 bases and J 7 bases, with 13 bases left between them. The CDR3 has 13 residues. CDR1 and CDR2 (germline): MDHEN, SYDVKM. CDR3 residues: CASSLGPGMEQYF. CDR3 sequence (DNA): TGTGCCAGCAGTTTGGGTCCAGGAATGGAGCAGTACTTC. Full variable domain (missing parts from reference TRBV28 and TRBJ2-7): DVKVTQSSRYLVKRTGEKVFLECVQDMDHENMFWYRQDPGLGLRLIYFSYDVKMKEKGDIPEGYSVSREKKERFSLILESASTNQTSMYLCASSLGPGMEQYFGPGTRLTVT.

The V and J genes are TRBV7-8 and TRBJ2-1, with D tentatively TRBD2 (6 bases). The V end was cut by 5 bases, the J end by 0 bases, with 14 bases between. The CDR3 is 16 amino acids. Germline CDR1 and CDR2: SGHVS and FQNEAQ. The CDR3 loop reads CASSVLGDSSYNEQFF. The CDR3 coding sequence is TGTGCCAGCAGCGTCCTAGGGGACTCCTCCTACAATGAGCAGTTCTTC.

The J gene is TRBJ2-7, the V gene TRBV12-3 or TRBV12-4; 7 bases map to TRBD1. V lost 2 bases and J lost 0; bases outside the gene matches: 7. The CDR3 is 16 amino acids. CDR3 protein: CASSLPHRGHSYEQYF. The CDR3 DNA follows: TGTGCCAGCAGTTTACCCCACAGGGGACACTCCTACGAGCAGTACTTC.

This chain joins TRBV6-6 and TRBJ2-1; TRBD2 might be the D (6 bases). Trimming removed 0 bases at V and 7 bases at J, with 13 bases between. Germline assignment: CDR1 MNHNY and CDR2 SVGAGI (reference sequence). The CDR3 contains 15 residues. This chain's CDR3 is CASSYSEGLGNEQFF. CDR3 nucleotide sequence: TGTGCCAGCAGTTACTCGGAGGGTCTTGGGAATGAGCAGTTCTTC.

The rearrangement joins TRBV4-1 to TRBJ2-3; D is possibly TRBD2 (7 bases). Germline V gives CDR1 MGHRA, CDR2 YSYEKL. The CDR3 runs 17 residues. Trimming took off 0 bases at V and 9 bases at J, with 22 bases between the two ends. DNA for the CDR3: TGCGCCAGCAGCCAAGATCGGGGCGGGAGCCTGGGGGGCACGCAGTATTTT. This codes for CASSQDRGGSLGGTQYF.

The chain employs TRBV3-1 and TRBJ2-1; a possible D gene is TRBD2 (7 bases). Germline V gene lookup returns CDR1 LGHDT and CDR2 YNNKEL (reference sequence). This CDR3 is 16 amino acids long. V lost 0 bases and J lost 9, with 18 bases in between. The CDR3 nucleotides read TGTGCCAGCAGCCAAGATACAGGGCGGGAGTGCGGTGAGCAGTTCTTC. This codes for CASSQDTGRECGEQFF.

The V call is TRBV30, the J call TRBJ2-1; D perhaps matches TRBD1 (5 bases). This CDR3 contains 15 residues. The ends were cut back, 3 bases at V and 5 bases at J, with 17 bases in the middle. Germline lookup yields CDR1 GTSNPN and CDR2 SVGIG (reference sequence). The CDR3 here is CAWRAQGRTNNEQFF. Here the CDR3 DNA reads TGTGCCTGGAGGGCGCAGGGAAGAACGAACAATGAGCAGTTCTTC.

CDR3 sequence reads: CASSQDRSIGELFF. The CDR3 nucleotides are TGCGCCAGCAGCCAAGATCGGAGTATCGGGGAGCTGTTTTTT. This chain connects TRBV4-1 to TRBJ2-2; D is undetermined. Trimming stripped 0 bases from V and 7 bases from J, with 9 bases between. CDR3 length: 14 residues. Germline V gives CDR1 MGHRA, CDR2 YSYEKL.

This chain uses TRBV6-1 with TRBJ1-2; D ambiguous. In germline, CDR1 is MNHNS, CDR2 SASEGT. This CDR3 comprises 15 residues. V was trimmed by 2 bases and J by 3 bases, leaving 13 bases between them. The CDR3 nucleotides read TGTGCCAGCAGTGAATACGACAACATCTACTATGGCTACACCTTC. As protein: CASSEYDNIYYGYTF.

The CDR3 sequence is CAFREAGNQPQHF. The CDR3 DNA follows: TGTGCCTTTAGGGAGGCGGGCAATCAGCCCCAGCATTTT. V and J are TRBV24-1 and TRBJ1-5; unclear D gene. Germline V gene data show CDR1 as KGHDR and CDR2 as SFDVKD. The CDR3 is made up of 13 amino acids. V gave up 12 bases and J gave up 2 bases, with 13 bases separating them.

The DNA of the CDR3 is TGTGCCAGCAGCGGACCAGCGGCGGGGAACACTGAAGCTTTCTTT. It is translated as CASSGPAAGNTEAFF. The chain links TRBV2 to TRBJ1-1; D is unclear. Looked up from germline, CDR1 is SNHLY and CDR2 is FYNNEI. The CDR3 is 15 amino acids. Trimming took 6 bases from V and 1 from J, leaving 15 bases between them.

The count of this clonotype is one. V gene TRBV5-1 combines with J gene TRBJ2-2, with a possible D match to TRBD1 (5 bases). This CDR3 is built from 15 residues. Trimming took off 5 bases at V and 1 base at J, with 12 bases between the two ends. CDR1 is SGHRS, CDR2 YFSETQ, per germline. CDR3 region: CASRDTIMNTGELFF. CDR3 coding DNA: TGCGCCAGCAGGGACACTATTATGAACACCGGGGAGCTGTTTTTT.